These 17 T cell receptor beta chains were all obtained from the same sample, sequenced in a study of control samples from healthy donors and cancer patients. Libraries were prepared by immunoSEQ multiplex PCR; TCRdb keeps only in-frame clonotypes and omits some of them. The sample holds roughly 120,000 clones, around 89% seen once. The sample comprised blood. The receptors were gathered from a woman between 50 and 59 years old in good health.

This clone has a handful of counts. The chain carries TRBV4-3 and TRBJ1-2, with D unresolved. This CDR3 is built from 15 residues. CDR1 and CDR2 from the germline V gene are LGHNA and YSLEER. V was cut by 4 bases and J by 0 bases, with 12 bases left in between. The CDR3 loop is CASSRSLPANYGYTF. The CDR3 nucleotides are TGCGCCAGCAGCCGGAGCCTTCCTGCTAACTATGGCTACACCTTC.

V gene TRBV7-2 combines with J gene TRBJ2-3, with TRBD2 matching over 16 bases. The CDR3 sequence is 16 residues long. Losses at the gene ends were 5 bases for V and 8 bases for J; bases not matched to a gene: 7. Looked up from germline, CDR1 is SGHTA and CDR2 is FQGNSA. The chain's CDR3 is CASSPSGLAGGLTQYF. The CDR3 DNA reads TGTGCCAGCAGCCCATCGGGACTAGCGGGAGGGCTTACGCAGTATTTT.

The chain carries TRBV7-3 and TRBJ1-1, with 7 bases identical to TRBD1. CDR3 length: 12 amino acids. V gave up 6 bases and J gave up 5 bases; unmatched junction bases: 3. Germline V gene lookup returns CDR1 SGHTA and CDR2 FQGTGA. CDR3 nucleotides: TGTGCCAGCAGTTCAGGGGGGACTGAAGCTTTCTTT. It encodes CASSSGGTEAFF.

CDR3 in DNA: TGCGCCAGCAGCACTTTCGGGAAAATGAACACTGAAGCTTTCTTT. It translates to CASSTFGKMNTEAFF. The rearrangement links TRBV4-3 to TRBJ1-1; D gene unclear. V lost 5 bases, J lost 0 bases, and 13 bases lay in between. Germline CDR1 is LGHNA and CDR2 is YSLEER. The CDR3 runs 15 residues.

The V and J genes are TRBV18 and TRBJ1-1; D is perhaps TRBD1 (5 bases). The CDR3 covers 15 residues. The germline V gene has CDR1 KGHSH and CDR2 LQKENI. V was cut by 6 bases and J by 8 bases, with 22 bases left in between. This CDR3 is CASSLTGTTETEAFF. CDR3 DNA: TGTGCCAGCTCGCTCACCGGGACCACGGAAACGGAAGCTTTCTTT.

The rearrangement joins TRBV19 to TRBJ2-2; a possible D gene is TRBD1 (7 bases). Germline V gene sequence: CDR1 LNHDA, CDR2 SQIVND (reference sequence). The CDR3 is 15 residues long. V shed 1 base and J shed 8 bases, with 14 bases lying between them. The CDR3, as DNA: TGTGCCAGTAGTATAGCCTCGACAGGGACTGGGGAGCTGTTTTTT. This translates into CASSIASTGTGELFF. Looking up the rest from reference TRBV19 and TRBJ2-2 gives the full variable domain: DGGITQSPKYLFRKEGQNVTLSCEQNLNHDAMYWYRQDPGQGLRLIYYSQIVNDFQKGDIAEGYSVSREKKESFPLTVTSAQKNPTAFYLCASSIASTGTGELFFGEGSRLTVL.

The J gene is TRBJ2-1, the V gene TRBV13; 9 bases are a match to TRBD2. The V segment lost 5 bases and the J segment 9 bases; nucleotides outside the gene matches: 11. Germline values: CDR1 PRHDT, CDR2 FYEKMQ (reference sequence). The CDR3 consists of 15 residues. CDR3 sequence: CASSVGLAIFGEQFF. The CDR3 DNA reads as TGTGCCAGCAGCGTCGGACTAGCGATTTTTGGTGAGCAGTTCTTC.

V gene TRBV6-5 combines with J gene TRBJ2-3, with D possibly being TRBD1 or TRBD2 (5 bases each). Deletions cut 4 bases from V and 2 bases from J, with 16 bases between. The CDR3 runs 16 residues. Per germline, CDR1 MNHEY and CDR2 SVGAGI. The CDR3 DNA sequence: TGTGCCAGCAGTTTCAGGGCTGGGACGTACACAGATACGCAGTATTTT. As protein: CASSFRAGTYTDTQYF.

This rearrangement joins TRBV6-5 to TRBJ1-1; possible D gene TRBD1, 6 bases. CDR1 and CDR2 from the germline V gene are MNHEY and SVGAGI. This CDR3 region has 12 residues. The V end was cut by 5 bases, the J end by 5 bases, with 9 bases between. The CDR3 region is CASSNRVTEAFF. CDR3 nucleotide sequence: TGTGCCAGCAGTAACAGGGTAACTGAAGCTTTCTTT.

The genes are TRBV4-3 and TRBJ1-3, with D possibly matching TRBD1 (5 bases). V was shortened by 2 bases and J by 8 bases, with 10 bases between the two germline ends. The CDR3 is 13 amino acids. Germline CDR1 LGHNA, CDR2 YSLEER. CDR3 protein: CASSQWGGDTIYF. CDR3 coding DNA: TGCGCCAGCAGCCAATGGGGCGGTGACACCATATATTTT.

This chain joins TRBV5-8 and TRBJ1-1; D is uncertain. Germline V lookup: CDR1 SGHTS, CDR2 YDEGEE. The CDR3 totals 18 residues. The V gene lost 1 base and the J gene lost 5 bases, with 24 bases spanning the gap. In DNA form, the CDR3 reads TGTGCCAGCAGCTTGTTTTTTAGTTTTTATGGTGGCGGGACTGAAGCTTTCTTT. It translates to CASSLFFSFYGGGTEAFF.

The chain joins TRBV7-8 to TRBJ2-3, with D hard to call. V was cut by 5 bases and J by 6 bases, with 18 bases left in between. Germline loops: CDR1 SGHVS, CDR2 FQNEAQ. This CDR3 comprises 15 residues. The CDR3 DNA sequence: TGTGCCAGCAGCGAAGCCGGGTTACCCCCCGATACGCAGTATTTT. It yields the protein CASSEAGLPPDTQYF. Using reference TRBV7-8 and TRBJ2-3 for the parts outside the CDR3, the full variable domain is GAGVSQSPRYKVAKRGQDVALRCDPISGHVSLFWYQQALGQGPEFLTYFQNEAQLDKSGLPSDRFFAERPEGSVSTLKIQRTQQEDSAVYLCASSEAGLPPDTQYFGPGTRLTVL.

The chain is built from TRBV11-2 and TRBJ1-6; maybe TRBD1 (6 bases). CDR1 is SGHAT, CDR2 FQNNGV, per germline. Deletions cut 5 bases from V and 4 bases from J, with 12 bases between. CDR3 length: 15 residues. The CDR3 nucleotides read TGTGCCAGCAGCCGCCGGACAGTATATAATTCACCCCTCCACTTT. This gives the protein CASSRRTVYNSPLHF.

V and J are TRBV3-1 (or the pseudogene TRBV3-2) and TRBJ2-1; TRBD2 agrees at 8 bases. From germline, CDR1 is LGHDT and CDR2 YNNKEL (reference sequence). V lost 3 bases and J lost 9; bases outside the gene matches: 16. CDR3 length equals 17 residues. The CDR3 sequence: CASSHDSGEAPKGEQFF. Written as DNA, the CDR3 is TGTGCCAGCAGCCACGATAGCGGGGAGGCCCCAAAGGGTGAGCAGTTCTTC.

This clone was found a few times. The chain links TRBV5-1 to TRBJ2-3, with D unclear. The germline gives CDR1 SGHRS, CDR2 YFSETQ. Deletions cut 0 bases from V and 0 bases from J, with 11 bases between. This CDR3 has 16 amino acids. The CDR3 DNA reads as TGCGCCAGCAGCTTGGGTACTTACAAAAGCACAGATACGCAGTATTTT. Translated: CASSLGTYKSTDTQYF.

The genes are TRBV6-2 or TRBV6-3 and TRBJ2-7, with 9 positions matching TRBD2. This CDR3 is 14 amino acids long. Germline V gene lookup returns CDR1 MNHEY and CDR2 SVGEGT. The CDR3, as DNA: TGTGCTACCAGCATGCTAGCGGGAAAGTACGAGCAGTACGTC. Amino acids: CATSMLAGKYEQYV.

CDR3 DNA sequence: TGTGCCAGCGCGAATATCGGGACAGGGAGGAATGAGCAGTTCTTC. Translated: CASANIGTGRNEQFF. The chain carries TRBV24-1 and TRBJ2-1, with 9 bases lining up with TRBD1. CDR3 size: 15 residues. The V gene end was trimmed by 11 bases and the J gene end by 7 bases; junction bases not matched to a gene: 14. Germline V gene sequence: CDR1 KGHDR, CDR2 SFDVKD.